The following is a T cell receptor beta chain sequence with its context. This specimen comes from a study of human CD4 T cells and Enterobacteriaceae. Sorting took every CD4+ cell except CD45RA+CCR7+CD95- naive cells, reaching over 95% purity. Ex vivo total memory CD4+ cells were sequenced at deep level. Libraries were prepared by immunoSEQ multiplex PCR; TCRdb keeps only in-frame clonotypes and omits some of them. The sample shows roughly 28,000 clones, roughly 80% of them seen only once. Material for sequencing was memory CD4+ T cells from blood. This clonotype originated in a human donor in good health.

CDR3 loop: CATSPSSYEQYF. DNA for the CDR3: TGTGCCACCAGCCCAAGCTCCTACGAGCAGTACTTC. The chain has TRBV2 and TRBJ2-7, with unresolved D. Trimming shortened V by 10 bases and J by 0 bases, and 10 bases separated the two germline ends. The CDR3 sequence is 12 residues long. Germline assignment: CDR1 SNHLY and CDR2 FYNNEI.